The 9 T cell receptor beta chains below come from one sample, sequenced in a study of identical twins. TCRdb redid the calling of the 5' RACE reads with MiXCR, one entry per CDR3 protein. The sample has 600,000 to 700,000 distinct CDR3 sequences; over 20% are singletons. These same data were also listed under a study on T cells expressing NK-cell markers.

Sequenced: PBMCs. All receptors derive from a woman between 18 and 30 years old in good health.

This clonotype was picked up one time. A read error may explain this, as a much larger clone is one base away. The chain has TRBV4-3 and TRBJ2-6; a possible D gene is TRBD1 (7 bases). The CDR3 is 17 amino acids. Germline CDR1 reads LGHNA; CDR2 reads YSLEER. CDR3 sequence (DNA): TGCGCCAGCAGCCTAGGGAGGACAGGATCTGGGGCCAACGCCCTGACTTTC. Translation gives CASSLGRTGSGANALTF.

The V and J genes are TRBV13 and TRBJ2-2, with D possibly matching TRBD2 (5 bases). V was cut by 8 bases and J by 5 bases, with 15 bases left in between. Germline V lookup: CDR1 PRHDT, CDR2 FYEKMQ (reference sequence). This CDR3 has 14 amino acids. In DNA form, the CDR3 reads TGTGCCAGCGGCCTACTCGCGGGTACCGGGGAGCTGTTTTTT. Its translation: CASGLLAGTGELFF.

The V and J genes are TRBV29-1 and TRBJ2-1, with TRBD2 matching 8 bases. Germline trimming cut 6 bases from V and 6 bases from J; bases unmatched to any gene: 4. The CDR3 is 12 residues long. Looked up from germline, CDR1 is SQVTM and CDR2 is ANQGSEA. CDR3 coding DNA: TGCAGCGTGGGACTAGGTTTCAATGAGCAGTTCTTC. The encoded protein is CSVGLGFNEQFF.

The chain is built from TRBV6-1 and TRBJ1-4, with TRBD1 as a possible D gene (6 bases). Germline V gives CDR1 MNHNS, CDR2 SASEGT. The CDR3 covers 14 residues. The V gene lost 8 bases and the J gene lost 4 bases, with 14 bases spanning the gap. The CDR3 coding sequence is TGTGCCAGCTCCCGGGCCAGGGGTAATGAAAAACTGTTTTTT. Encoded protein: CASSRARGNEKLFF.

This clonotype occurred many times. This chain connects TRBV7-2 to TRBJ2-3; D is ambiguous. Trimming took off 8 bases at V and 6 bases at J, with 12 bases between the two ends. This CDR3 spans 12 amino acids. Germline CDR1 is SGHTA and CDR2 is FQGNSA. CDR3 nucleotides: TGTGCCAGCTTTCAAACATTGGATACGCAGTATTTT. Its protein is CASFQTLDTQYF.

The table lists this clonotype with a count of one. The CDR3 spells CASAKAGKGGYTF. The CDR3 nucleotides read TGTGCCAGCGCCAAGGCAGGGAAAGGTGGCTACACCTTC. The chain couples TRBV27 to TRBJ1-2, with D possibly TRBD1 on 5 matching bases. The CDR3 is 13 amino acids. The V gene's germline CDR1 is MNHEY and CDR2 SMNVEV (reference sequence). Trimming took 8 bases from V and 7 from J, leaving 17 bases between them.

The sample holds a few counts of this clonotype. The V gene is TRBV18, the J gene TRBJ2-7, with D possibly TRBD1 on 5 matching bases. V was clipped by 6 bases and J by 5 bases, with 14 bases between them. Germline-derived CDR1 and CDR2 are KGHSH and LQKENI. The CDR3 runs 13 residues. Here the CDR3 reads CASSLAGLDEQYF. The CDR3 nucleotides read TGTGCCAGCTCGTTGGCAGGGTTGGACGAGCAGTACTTC. Combining the CDR3 with reference TRBV18 and TRBJ2-7 gives the whole variable domain NAGVMQNPRHLVRRRGQEARLRCSPMKGHSHVYWYRQLPEEGLKFMVYLQKENIIDESGMPKERFSAEFPKEGPSILRIQQVVRGDSAAYFCASSLAGLDEQYFGPGTRLTVT.

The rearrangement links TRBV12-3 or TRBV12-4 to TRBJ2-5; 9 nucleotides line up with TRBD1. With 5 bases clipped from V and 5 bases from J, the junction kept 6 bases outside the gene matches. There are 14 residues in the CDR3. The CDR3 loop is CASSPWDRVETQYF. CDR3 DNA sequence: TGTGCCAGCAGTCCGTGGGACAGGGTTGAGACCCAGTACTTC.

The rearrangement links TRBV10-1 to TRBJ2-2; no clear D. The CDR3 runs to 14 residues. The germline CDR1 and CDR2 sequences are WNHNN and SYGVQD (reference sequence). The V gene lost 5 bases and the J gene lost 5 bases, with 12 bases spanning the gap. CDR3 region: CASSKAEGTGELFF. In DNA form, the CDR3 reads TGCGCCAGCAGTAAGGCAGAAGGGACCGGGGAGCTGTTTTTT.